This TCR beta chain was profiled in a study of control samples from healthy donors and cancer patients (dated by TCRdb to the early 2020s). Via the germline V gene (reference sequence), CDR1 is LNHDA and CDR2 SQIVND. The CDR3 has 14 amino acids, counting the end cysteine and phenylalanine. The kept DNA is CDR3 alone, 42 bases in frame from the first base. The junction shows trimming of 4 bases on V and 3 bases on J, plus 9 bases between the germline ends. This clone appeared once. Its antigen is still unknown. Base qualities are not provided; no much larger clone lies one nucleotide away. Preparation of the library involved the immunoSEQ multiplex PCR assay. TCRdb holds this immuneACCESS table with in-frame rearrangements only. Some clones are missing; in checked studies, unresolved V genes explain under half, and the rest has no known cause. For this sample the table gives under 100,000 clones, of which approximately 91% were detected only once. In total, the top ten clones hold about 8.6% of the sample.

This clonotype originated in a woman aged 45-65 years with colorectal cancer. Input material: PBMCs. The chain uses TRBV19 and TRBJ2-2; the D gene is not confidently resolved. For the CDR3, the sequence is CASSTRPDTGELFF. The sequenced DNA is TGTGCCAGTAGTACGAGGCCCGACACCGGGGAGCTGTTTTTT.